Shown below are 27 T cell receptor beta chains from a single sample sequenced in a study of T cells in Graves' hyperthyroidism and ophthalmopathy. The source material, RNA transcripts, was used to amplify TCR beta CDR3 regions. An initial round of RT-PCR targeting the TCR CDR3 relied on the HTBI primer set. TCRdb fed the multiplex PCR reads into MiXCR, producing one record per CDR3 protein. The sample shows fewer than 350,000 distinct CDR3 sequences, 21% of them seen only once. The sequenced material came from blood. These TCRs come from a woman aged 45-60 years with Graves' hyperthyroidism.

This clonotype was seen at least ten times. This sequence joins TRBV15 and TRBJ2-5, with D possibly being TRBD2 (5 bases). The germline V gene has CDR1 LNHNV and CDR2 YYDKDF (reference sequence). This CDR3 region has 16 residues. Trimming pared 3 bases from V and 3 bases from J, leaving 17 bases between. For the CDR3, the DNA is TGTGCCACCAGCAGTGGCGAGGGTATAGGGAAAGAGACCCAGTACTTC. Its translation: CATSSGEGIGKETQYF.

A remark on this clonotype: Possible read error: a much larger clone is one base away. The V and J genes are TRBV2 and TRBJ2-7; D remains ambiguous. V lost 5 bases to trimming and J lost 8 bases, with 13 bases between them. CDR1 is SNHLY and CDR2 is FYNNEI in the germline V gene. This CDR3 has 12 residues. CDR3 sequence (DNA): TGTGCCAGCAGTTTCCCAAGAAGCAAGCAGTACTTC. This sequence encodes CASSFPRSKQYF.

In its sample, this clonotype was seen a few times. The chain uses TRBV5-6 and TRBJ1-2; 7 bases align to TRBD1. Germline V lookup: CDR1 SGHDT, CDR2 YYEEEE. V lost 2 bases to trimming and J lost 2 bases; unmatched junction nucleotides: 3. The CDR3 length is 14 residues. The CDR3 loop reads CASSFGQANYGYTF. As DNA, the CDR3 is TGTGCCAGCAGCTTCGGACAGGCCAACTATGGCTACACCTTC.

The chain couples TRBV7-9 to TRBJ1-1; TRBD1 matches at 9 bases. This CDR3 region has 14 residues. CDR1 is SEHNR, CDR2 FQNEAQ, per germline (reference sequence). The V segment lost 5 bases and the J segment 6 bases; nucleotides outside the gene matches: 7. The CDR3 spells CASSRGQGEAEAFF. CDR3 bases: TGTGCCAGCAGCCGGGGACAGGGAGAAGCTGAAGCTTTCTTT.

This clonotype was detected many times. This chain uses TRBV28 with TRBJ1-2, with D maybe TRBD1 (5 bases). Germline V CDR1 and CDR2: MDHEN, SYDVKM. The V gene lost 5 bases and the J gene lost 2 bases, with 9 bases spanning the gap. The CDR3 totals 13 residues. The CDR3 DNA reads as TGTGCCAGCAGTCTCGACAGAAACTATGGCTACACCTTC. This gives the protein CASSLDRNYGYTF.

The V gene is TRBV28, the J gene TRBJ2-7; 11 bases are a match to TRBD2. CDR3 size: 16 residues. V dropped 3 bases and J dropped 1; count of bases not matched to a gene: 5. The germline V gene has CDR1 MDHEN and CDR2 SYDVKM. The CDR3 DNA reads as TGTGCCAGCAGTTTTTCACGACTAGCGGGATCCTACGAGCAGTACTTC. Translating it yields CASSFSRLAGSYEQYF. The full variable domain, in which reference TRBV28 and TRBJ2-7 provide the parts outside the CDR3, is DVKVTQSSRYLVKRTGEKVFLECVQDMDHENMFWYRQDPGLGLRLIYFSYDVKMKEKGDIPEGYSVSREKKERFSLILESASTNQTSMYLCASSFSRLAGSYEQYFGPGTRLTVT.

Many counts were recorded for this clonotype. This chain connects TRBV20-1 to TRBJ1-1; 10 nucleotides agree with TRBD1. The CDR3 consists of 13 residues. From germline, CDR1 is DFQATT and CDR2 SNEGSKA (reference sequence). The trim removed 5 bases at V and 6 bases at J, leaving 6 bases unmatched. CDR3 in DNA: TGCAGTGCTCCCAGACAGGGGGCATCTGAAGCTTTCTTT. It translates to CSAPRQGASEAFF.

The V call is TRBV5-1, the J call TRBJ2-1, with D tentatively TRBD2 (6 bases). Germline CDR1 reads SGHRS; CDR2 reads YFSETQ. The CDR3 contains 13 residues. V was shortened by 4 bases and J by 6 bases, with 11 bases between the two germline ends. The CDR3 loop is CASSEGLINEQFF. The CDR3 coding sequence is TGCGCCAGCAGCGAGGGACTTATCAATGAGCAGTTCTTC.

The chain has TRBV19 and TRBJ1-1; D perhaps matches TRBD1 (5 bases). This CDR3 region has 14 residues. V lost 6 bases and J lost 1, with 12 bases in between. The germline V gene encodes CDR1 LNHDA and CDR2 SQIVND (reference sequence). CDR3 sequence reads: CASSQGAPNTEAFF. The CDR3 DNA follows: TGTGCCAGTAGCCAAGGGGCCCCGAACACTGAAGCTTTCTTT.

This clonotype appeared many times. The V call is TRBV2, the J call TRBJ2-5; no firm D call. V gave up 7 bases and J gave up 5 bases, with 11 bases separating them. The CDR3 runs 12 residues. The V gene's germline CDR1 is SNHLY and CDR2 FYNNEI. Here the CDR3 DNA reads TGTGCCAGCACATCAAGTAGGGAGACCCAGTACTTC. Protein product: CASTSSRETQYF.

This clonotype occurred many times. The rearrangement links TRBV2 to TRBJ1-2; the D gene is possibly TRBD1 (6 bases). Trimming shortened V by 5 bases and J by 4 bases, and 14 bases separated the two germline ends. Germline assignment: CDR1 SNHLY and CDR2 FYNNEI. The CDR3 runs 14 residues. The CDR3 sequence is CASSSDSLLYGYTF. The CDR3 coding sequence is TGTGCCAGCAGTTCGGACAGCCTCCTCTATGGCTACACCTTC.

This clonotype was recorded many times. V gene TRBV29-1 combines with J gene TRBJ2-1; D remains unclear. The CDR3 sequence is 14 residues long. V was cut by 0 bases and J by 7 bases, with 13 bases left in between. Germline CDR1 and CDR2: SQVTM and ANQGSEA. This CDR3 is CSVEDNRVRNEQFF. CDR3 in DNA: TGCAGCGTTGAAGATAATCGGGTGAGGAATGAGCAGTTCTTC.

The sample holds many counts of this clonotype. V gene TRBV5-1 combines with J gene TRBJ2-1; 16 nucleotides line up with TRBD2. The J segment lost 5 bases and the V segment lost 7 bases, leaving 6 bases of the junction unmatched. The CDR3 is made up of 16 amino acids. Germline V gives CDR1 SGHRS, CDR2 YFSETQ. DNA for the CDR3: TGCGCCAGCCAGCCGGGACTAGCGGGAGGGCACAATGAGCAGTTCTTC. It codes for CASQPGLAGGHNEQFF.

A word on this clonotype: A much bigger clone sits one base away, suggesting this may be a read error. The chain combines TRBV5-1 with TRBJ2-1; possible D gene TRBD2, 6 bases. This CDR3 is 17 amino acids long. The germline CDR1 and CDR2 sequences are SGHRS and YFSETQ. The CDR3 nucleotides are TGCGCCAGCAGCTTACCGGGAGCCCCTACATCTTACAGTGAGCAGTTCTTC. It specifies CASSLPGAPTSYSEQFF.

This clonotype was observed many times. The chain carries TRBV7-8 and TRBJ1-1; 7 bases agree with TRBD1. CDR3 size: 16 residues. The ends lost 6 bases at V and 5 bases at J; junction bases unmatched: 15. Looked up from germline, CDR1 is SGHVS and CDR2 is FQNEAQ. The CDR3 loop is CASRPGRQGGWTEAFF. For the CDR3, the DNA is TGTGCCAGCAGACCCGGACGACAGGGCGGGTGGACTGAAGCTTTCTTT.

About this clonotype: Possible read error: a much larger clone is one base away. V is TRBV18 and J is TRBJ2-7, with D maybe TRBD2 (7 bases). CDR1 KGHSH and CDR2 LQKENI come from the germline V gene. CDR3 length: 15 residues. The CDR3 nucleotides are TGTGTCAGCTCACCTGGGGGGGCGGTCTCCTACGAGCAGTACTTC. Translating gives CVSSPGGAVSYEQYF.

This clonotype has more than one count but fewer than ten. The chain combines TRBV11-1 with TRBJ1-2; D is undetermined. The CDR3 is made up of 13 amino acids. The V gene lost 6 bases and the J gene lost 8 bases, with 16 bases spanning the gap. Germline assignment: CDR1 SGHAT and CDR2 FQDESV (reference sequence). This chain's CDR3 is CASSSDPSRGYTF. The CDR3 DNA reads TGTGCCAGCAGTTCGGACCCAAGTCGAGGCTACACCTTC.

This clonotype has just one count. This chain joins TRBV18 and TRBJ1-5, with D possibly being TRBD1 (6 bases). The CDR3 spans 13 residues. V was trimmed by 6 bases and J by 6 bases, leaving 12 bases between them. Germline V gives CDR1 KGHSH, CDR2 LQKENI. The chain's CDR3 is CASSDTGSQPQHF. In DNA form, the CDR3 reads TGTGCCAGCTCGGATACAGGGTCTCAGCCCCAGCATTTT. The full variable domain, its missing parts supplied by reference TRBV18 and TRBJ1-5, is NAGVMQNPRHLVRRRGQEARLRCSPMKGHSHVYWYRQLPEEGLKFMVYLQKENIIDESGMPKERFSAEFPKEGPSILRIQQVVRGDSAAYFCASSDTGSQPQHFGDGTRLSIL.

This clonotype was counted a few times. V is TRBV13 and J is TRBJ2-1, with TRBD2 matching over 12 bases. CDR1 is PRHDT and CDR2 is FYEKMQ in the germline V gene (reference sequence). The CDR3 runs 16 residues. J gave up 12 bases and V 2 bases, and 11 bases lay outside the gene matches. CDR3 sequence reads: CASSLRLAGDNERQFF. CDR3 in DNA: TGTGCCAGCAGCTTAAGACTAGCGGGGGATAATGAGCGGCAGTTCTTC. Based on the CDR3 plus reference TRBV13 and TRBJ2-1, the full variable domain is AAGVIQSPRHLIKEKRETATLKCYPIPRHDTVYWYQQGPGQDPQFLISFYEKMQSDKGSIPDRFSAQQFSDYHSELNMSSLELGDSALYFCASSLRLAGDNERQFFGPGTRLTVL.

At least ten counts were recorded for this clonotype. V is TRBV11-2 and J is TRBJ2-3, with D perhaps assigned TRBD1 or TRBD2 (5 bases each). V was pared by 5 bases and J by 4 bases, with 13 bases between. This CDR3 has 14 amino acids. CDR1 and CDR2 from the germline V gene are SGHAT and FQNNGV. The CDR3, as DNA: TGTGCCAGCAGCCGCCGGGGCGGGTCAGATACGCAGTATTTT. It codes for CASSRRGGSDTQYF.

J is TRBJ2-2 and V is TRBV7-2, with TRBD2 matching 8 bases. Germline V gene lookup returns CDR1 SGHTA and CDR2 FQGNSA. After removal of 6 bases from V and 7 bases from J, the junction contained 10 bases not matched to a gene. The CDR3 consists of 15 residues. The CDR3, as DNA: TGTGCCAGCAGTGTAGCGGGGACGCCGGGCGGGGAGCTGTTTTTT. Its protein product is CASSVAGTPGGELFF.

This clonotype came up many times. This chain joins TRBV7-8 and TRBJ1-2; the D gene is possibly TRBD1 (6 bases). This CDR3 has 16 residues. V lost 4 bases to trimming and J lost 4 bases, with 19 bases between them. From germline, CDR1 is SGHVS and CDR2 FQNEAQ. DNA for the CDR3: TGTGCCAGCAGCTCTATAAGGACAGCGAACGTCTATGGCTACACCTTC. Its protein is CASSSIRTANVYGYTF. Full variable domain (remainder filled in from reference TRBV7-8 and TRBJ1-2): GAGVSQSPRYKVAKRGQDVALRCDPISGHVSLFWYQQALGQGPEFLTYFQNEAQLDKSGLPSDRFFAERPEGSVSTLKIQRTQQEDSAVYLCASSSIRTANVYGYTFGSGTRLTVV.

V usage is TRBV12-3 or TRBV12-4 and J usage is TRBJ1-2, with 7 bases aligning to TRBD1. V lost 6 bases and J lost 5; bases outside the gene matches: 6. This CDR3 has 13 amino acids. The CDR3 is CASRVGTVYGYTF. The CDR3 nucleotides read TGTGCCAGCAGGGTCGGGACAGTGTATGGCTACACCTTC.

This clonotype was detected many times. The chain carries TRBV2 and TRBJ1-1; tentatively, D is TRBD1 (5 bases). This CDR3 has 14 residues. The V end lost 0 bases, the J end lost 5 bases, and 10 bases lay between the germline ends. From germline, CDR1 is SNHLY and CDR2 FYNNEI. The CDR3 sequence: CASSEAGARTEAFF. As DNA, the CDR3 is TGTGCCAGCAGTGAAGCAGGGGCTCGAACTGAAGCTTTCTTT.

CDR3 bases: TGTGCCAGCAGCTTATCCGGATCCCACAATGAGCAGTTCTTC. Translated: CASSLSGSHNEQFF. The J gene is TRBJ2-1, the V gene TRBV7-9; D unclear. The CDR3 sequence is 14 residues long. Germline assignment: CDR1 SEHNR and CDR2 FQNEAQ (reference sequence). V dropped 2 bases and J dropped 5 bases, with 10 bases sitting between them.

This chain joins TRBV4-1 and TRBJ2-3; TRBD1 matches 9 bases. The CDR3 runs to 16 residues. Germline V lookup: CDR1 MGHRA, CDR2 YSYEKL. The V segment lost 1 base and the J segment 1 base; nucleotides outside the gene matches: 3. CDR3 nucleotide sequence: TGCGCCAGCAGCCAAGGATGGGACAGGGGCACAGATACGCAGTATTTT. Its translation is CASSQGWDRGTDTQYF.

This clonotype was seen repeatedly, ten times or more. The V call is TRBV3-1, the J call TRBJ2-5, with TRBD2 identical over 9 bases. CDR3 length equals 15 residues. Unmatched junction bases numbered 5, after V lost 1 base and J lost 5 bases. CDR1 is LGHDT, CDR2 YNNKEL, per germline (reference sequence). CDR3 nucleotides: TGTGCCAGCAGCCAAGTGGCGGGAGGGCCGGAGACCCAGTACTTC. It translates to CASSQVAGGPETQYF.